What follows are 25 T cell receptor beta chains derived from one specimen sequenced in a study of long-term antiretroviral therapy in people with HIV. Samples were assayed with immunoSEQ v3.0 at survey level. Sequencing used immunoSEQ multiplex PCR; TCRdb keeps in-frame clones, though not all of them. Counted here are approximately 28,000 clones, over 75% occurring once; the ten biggest clones make up less than 9.5%. The sequenced sample was unsorted PBMCs, obtained about 5 years after starting antiretroviral therapy. The receptors originated from a middle-aged man with HIV.

The V call is TRBV19, the J call TRBJ2-2; 11 positions agree with TRBD2. Losses at the gene ends were 1 base for V and 3 bases for J; bases not matched to a gene: 7. Looked up from germline, CDR1 is LNHDA and CDR2 is SQIVND (reference sequence). The CDR3 is 18 residues long. The chain's CDR3 is CASSIVVAGGHDTGELFF. CDR3 coding DNA: TGTGCCAGTAGTATAGTAGTAGCGGGGGGGCACGACACCGGGGAGCTGTTTTTT.

The rearrangement links TRBV5-1 to TRBJ2-7; D may be TRBD2 (5 bases). This CDR3 spans 12 amino acids. V was pared by 0 bases and J by 5 bases, with 6 bases between. Germline V gene lookup returns CDR1 SGHRS and CDR2 YFSETQ. The CDR3 DNA reads as TGCGCCAGCAGCTTGGCGGGAAACGAGCAGTACTTC. This sequence encodes CASSLAGNEQYF.

This clone showed up just a few times. This chain links TRBV30 with TRBJ1-2, with 7 bases aligning to TRBD1. CDR3 length: 14 amino acids. Germline V gives CDR1 GTSNPN, CDR2 SVGIG (reference sequence). J lost 4 bases, V lost 2 bases, and 7 bases had no gene match. This CDR3 is CAWSLGTESYGYTF. The CDR3 DNA follows: TGTGCCTGGAGTCTAGGGACAGAGAGCTATGGCTACACCTTC.

The J gene is TRBJ2-7, the V gene TRBV7-2; a possible D gene is TRBD1 (5 bases). CDR1 SGHTA and CDR2 FQGNSA come from the germline V gene. The CDR3 spans 15 residues. Trimming cost V 5 bases and J 2 bases, with 16 bases left between them. The CDR3 sequence is CASSTATVTTYEQYF. The CDR3 region has the DNA TGTGCCAGCAGCACCGCGACAGTTACCACCTACGAGCAGTACTTC.

V is TRBV2 and J is TRBJ1-5, with a possible D match to TRBD1 (5 bases). CDR1 and CDR2 (germline): SNHLY, FYNNEI. The CDR3 runs 14 residues. Trimming removed 3 bases from V and 5 bases from J, with 11 bases in between. The CDR3 sequence: CASSDSGQYQPQHF. The CDR3 DNA sequence: TGTGCCAGCAGTGATTCAGGGCAATATCAGCCCCAGCATTTT.

The rearrangement links TRBV18 to TRBJ2-5, with D possibly TRBD2 on 7 matching bases. Between the trimmed V and J ends, which lost 2 bases and 3 bases, there was a span of 13 bases. The CDR3 runs to 15 residues. Germline V gene lookup returns CDR1 KGHSH and CDR2 LQKENI. The CDR3 spells CASSPRRGPKETQYF. As DNA, the CDR3 is TGTGCCAGCTCACCAAGGCGGGGGCCGAAAGAGACCCAGTACTTC.

The chain has TRBV7-6 and TRBJ2-5; TRBD2 aligns across 10 bases. The length of the CDR3 is 15 residues. Germline trimming cut 2 bases from V and 2 bases from J; bases unmatched to any gene: 2. Germline V gives CDR1 SGHVS, CDR2 FNYEAQ. In DNA form, the CDR3 reads TGTGCCAGCAGCTTAACAGCGGGGGGGCAAGAGACCCAGTACTTC. Translating it yields CASSLTAGGQETQYF.

This chain links TRBV11-2 with TRBJ1-2; 9 nucleotides line up with TRBD1. The germline gives CDR1 SGHAT, CDR2 FQNNGV. CDR3 length: 15 residues. V was clipped by 5 bases and J by 0 bases; unmatched bases: 4. DNA of the CDR3: TGTGCCAGCAGCCCCGGGACAGGGCCTAACTATGGCTACACCTTC. Its protein product is CASSPGTGPNYGYTF.

Only a few counts were recorded for this clone. The chain is built from TRBV4-1 and TRBJ1-2, with a possible D match to TRBD1 (5 bases). Trimming took 0 bases from V and 5 from J, leaving 10 bases between them. The CDR3 extends over 14 amino acids. CDR1 is MGHRA, CDR2 YSYEKL, per germline. Written as DNA, the CDR3 is TGCGCCAGCAGCCAAGAGGGGACGGGATATGGCTACACCTTC. This translates into CASSQEGTGYGYTF.

The chain links TRBV11-2 to TRBJ2-1; 10 bases fit TRBD2. The CDR3 is 16 amino acids. Germline values: CDR1 SGHAT, CDR2 FQNNGV. V was pared by 7 bases and J by 0 bases, with 6 bases of the junction left unmatched. CDR3 nucleotide sequence: TGTGCCAGCACTCTAGCGGGGGCCTCCTCCTACAATGAGCAGTTCTTC. Protein sequence: CASTLAGASSYNEQFF.

The chain joins TRBV29-1 to TRBJ2-3, with 10 bases fitting TRBD1. Germline V lookup: CDR1 SQVTM, CDR2 ANQGSEA. J lost 4 bases, V lost 6 bases, and 13 bases had no gene match. The CDR3 is 16 amino acids. In DNA form, the CDR3 reads TGCAGCGTCGAGATGGTAGGACAGGGGGTTGCAGATACGCAGTATTTT. This sequence encodes CSVEMVGQGVADTQYF.

The rearrangement links TRBV30 to TRBJ1-3, with D possibly matching TRBD1 (6 bases). The CDR3 sequence is 13 residues long. Germline lookup yields CDR1 GTSNPN and CDR2 SVGIG (reference sequence). The ends were cut back, 7 bases at V and 1 base at J, with 11 bases in the middle. CDR3 sequence: CALGGSSGNTIYF. The CDR3, as DNA: TGTGCCTTGGGGGGCTCATCTGGAAACACCATATATTTT.

About this clone itself: Compared with germline, one end of the junction differs, possibly owing to a read error. This chain links TRBV5-1 with TRBJ1-5, with D possibly TRBD1 on 5 matching bases. Germline V gives CDR1 SGHRS, CDR2 YFSETQ. This CDR3 has 15 residues. The CDR3 bases are TGCGCCAGCAGGTTGGACACTACGTTTGATCAGCCCCAGCATTTT. Its translation is CASRLDTTFDQPQHF.

The CDR3 DNA is TGTGCCAGCAGTTTGGGTCTAGCGGGAGGGGTCCCCTACACAGATACGCAGTATTTT. This gives the protein CASSLGLAGGVPYTDTQYF. The chain uses TRBV27 and TRBJ2-3; 12 bases fit TRBD2. Germline V CDR1 and CDR2: MNHEY, SMNVEV (reference sequence). This CDR3 is 19 amino acids long. V shed 3 bases, J shed 2 bases, and the junction held 12 bases outside the gene matches.

The gene calls are TRBV10-3 and TRBJ1-1; D might be TRBD1 (5 bases). The germline gives CDR1 ENHRY, CDR2 SYGVKD. This CDR3 has 12 amino acids. Trimming pared 10 bases from V and 2 bases from J, leaving 11 bases between. The CDR3, as DNA: TGTGCCACCCGGGGGGGTAACACTGAAGCTTTCTTT. Encoded protein: CATRGGNTEAFF.

The V gene is TRBV4-1, the J gene TRBJ1-1, with D maybe TRBD1 (6 bases). V lost 4 bases and J 5 bases, leaving 14 bases between the germline ends. The CDR3 totals 14 residues. Germline loops: CDR1 MGHRA, CDR2 YSYEKL. As DNA, the CDR3 is TGCGCCAGCAGCCCCCCTGGGGGGCAAACTGAAGCTTTCTTT. Amino acid sequence: CASSPPGGQTEAFF.

CDR3 residues: CASSDSKNTEAFF. The CDR3, as DNA: TGTGCCAGCTCAGACTCTAAGAACACTGAAGCTTTCTTT. The chain carries TRBV18 and TRBJ1-1; D remains unclear. The CDR3 contains 13 residues. Germline V lookup: CDR1 KGHSH, CDR2 LQKENI. V was shortened by 5 bases and J by 1 base, with 8 bases between the two germline ends.

The rearrangement uses TRBV19 and TRBJ1-5; no clear D gene. Trimming took 4 bases from V and 0 from J, leaving 16 bases between them. The CDR3 is 17 residues long. Germline CDR1 is LNHDA and CDR2 is SQIVND (reference sequence). CDR3 in amino acids: CASSTRGGPDSNQPQHF. The CDR3 DNA follows: TGTGCCAGTAGTACCCGGGGTGGCCCCGATAGCAATCAGCCCCAGCATTTT.

This rearrangement joins TRBV11-2 to TRBJ2-1; 9 nucleotides align to TRBD2. The CDR3 length is 16 residues. Germline CDR1 is SGHAT and CDR2 is FQNNGV. V was clipped by 7 bases and J by 9 bases; unmatched bases: 16. The CDR3 region is CASNLEQWTSDVEQFF. CDR3 coding DNA: TGTGCCAGCAACCTAGAACAGTGGACTAGCGACGTTGAGCAGTTCTTC. Together with reference TRBV11-2 and TRBJ2-1, the CDR3 gives the full variable domain: EAGVAQSPRYKIIEKRQSVAFWCNPISGHATLYWYQQILGQGPKLLIQFQNNGVVDDSQLPKDRFSAERLKGVDSTLKIQPAKLEDSAVYLCASNLEQWTSDVEQFFGPGTRLTVL.

The chain employs TRBV19 and TRBJ2-1, with a tentative D call TRBD1 (6 bases). There are 13 residues in the CDR3. The V gene lost 3 bases and the J gene lost 7 bases, with 10 bases spanning the gap. Looked up from germline, CDR1 is LNHDA and CDR2 is SQIVND (reference sequence). CDR3 region: CASSIPGVNEQFF. CDR3 bases: TGTGCCAGTAGTATTCCAGGGGTGAATGAGCAGTTCTTC.

The chain recombines TRBV7-2 with TRBJ2-6; 9 nucleotides align to TRBD1. V lost 6 bases and J lost 0; bases outside the gene matches: 12. CDR1 and CDR2 from the germline V gene are SGHTA and FQGNSA. The CDR3 has 19 amino acids. In nucleotides, the CDR3 is TGTGCCAGCAGGCTCCGGGACAGGGCTCTCAGCTCTGGGGCCAACGTCCTGACTTTC. This encodes CASRLRDRALSSGANVLTF.

The V call is TRBV27, the J call TRBJ2-7; weak D call: TRBD2 (6 bases). The length of the CDR3 is 13 residues. V lost 7 bases and J 3 bases, leaving 13 bases between the germline ends. Germline V CDR1 and CDR2: MNHEY, SMNVEV (reference sequence). The CDR3 spells CASKRGGRYEQYF. In DNA, the CDR3 is TGTGCCAGCAAGAGGGGAGGCCGCTACGAGCAGTACTTC.

The J gene is TRBJ2-7, the V gene TRBV6-1; TRBD2 is a possible D gene (5 bases). CDR1 is MNHNS and CDR2 is SASEGT in the germline V gene. The CDR3 is made up of 13 amino acids. The ends were cut back, 0 bases at V and 7 bases at J, with 10 bases in the middle. CDR3 sequence reads: CASSEAPRTEQYF. CDR3 bases: TGTGCCAGCAGTGAAGCGCCAAGGACTGAGCAGTACTTC.

The CDR3 coding sequence is TGCGCCAGCAGCGGAGGACAGAGCACTGAAGCTTTCTTT. It specifies CASSGGQSTEAFF. The chain links TRBV4-3 to TRBJ1-1; TRBD1 might be the D (6 bases). The V and J ends lost 5 bases and 4 bases respectively, with 11 bases between them. Germline lookup yields CDR1 LGHNA and CDR2 YSLEER. The CDR3 covers 13 residues.

The chain uses TRBV19 and TRBJ2-1; a possible D gene is TRBD1 (6 bases). CDR1 LNHDA and CDR2 SQIVND come from the germline V gene (reference sequence). The CDR3 contains 14 residues. Trimming left V 4 bases short and J 2 bases short, with 9 bases between. The CDR3 sequence: CASSKTGPYNEQFF. DNA of the CDR3: TGTGCCAGTAGTAAGACAGGACCCTACAATGAGCAGTTCTTC.